This TCR beta chain was retrieved from a study of T cell responses to AZD1222 COVID-19 vaccine. Repertoires were generated with immunoSEQ multiplex PCR, while TCRdb's copy carries only in-frame clones and drops some. The data hold 200,000 or so clones, with around 87% observed a single time. The V segment lost 1 base and the J segment 10 bases; nucleotides outside the gene matches: 4. Germline lookup yields CDR1 SGHRS and CDR2 YFSETQ. This CDR3 region has 13 residues. The sequences come from peripheral blood, collected on day 0 of MenACWY control vaccination. The V gene is TRBV5-1, the J gene TRBJ1-1, with 10 nucleotides matching TRBD1. The sequence was obtained from an adult in good health. The CDR3 DNA sequence: TGCGCCAGCAGCTTGAGTCGGGACAGGGGAGCTTTCTTT. Its protein is CASSLSRDRGAFF.